This T cell receptor beta chain was documented in a study of blood T cell repertoires in COVID-19. Whole-study context: The origin of the acute and convalescent COVID-19 samples was the United States, Italy and Spain. Sample material is recorded as cDNA or gDNA derived from T cells, B-cell-depleted T cells, or PBMCs.

V shed 1 base and J shed 0 bases, with 7 bases lying between them. In germline, CDR1 is GTSNPN, CDR2 SVGIG (reference sequence). This CDR3 has 15 residues. In the authors' methods: Amplified reference gene primers provided the basis for estimating nucleated cell counts. The repertoire was sequenced with immunoSEQ multiplex PCR; TCRdb's copy has only in-frame clones and lacks some. D and trimming come from the DNA, and the V and J calls and clone size come from that table. Found here are 57,000 or so clones, around 80% of them singletons; the top ten hold around 21%. This TCR was recovered from a woman older than 75 with active or convalescent COVID-19. V is TRBV30 and J is TRBJ2-6; the D gene is possibly TRBD2 (5 bases). The specimen was peripheral blood. CDR3 sequence reads: CAWSEGSSGANVLTF. The CDR3 DNA reads as TGTGCCTGGAGTGAAGGGAGCTCTGGGGCCAACGTCCTGACTTTC.